One and the same sample provided the 10 T cell receptor beta chains below, sequenced in a study of immune evolution from preneoplasia to lung adenocarcinoma (TCRdb year 2021). Libraries came from the immunoSEQ multiplex PCR assay. Entries here come from immuneACCESS through TCRdb and include only in-frame sequences with V and J called. Some clones fail to appear in such tables; in the studies checked, an unresolved V gene covers under half of the shortfall, and the cause of the remainder is unknown. The sample has 9,000 to 13,000 clones on record, roughly 84% of them singletons. The ten largest account for about 1.7% of the sample. The specimen sequenced was FFPE minimally invasive lung adenocarcinoma tissue. The cell subset or site label, as the study defines it: micro-invasive lung adenocarcinoma (MIA). The receptors stem from a person between 70 and 80 years old with lung adenocarcinoma.

The chain joins TRBV4-2 to TRBJ1-2; TRBD1 matches 8 bases. The CDR3 has 14 amino acids. The V and J ends lost 6 bases and 6 bases, in that order; junction bases with no gene match: 9. Germline V gives CDR1 LGHNA, CDR2 YNFKEQ. CDR3 DNA sequence: TGTGCCAGCAGTGCGGCAGGGGGCGGTCATGGCTACACCTTC. This gives the protein CASSAAGGGHGYTF.

The chain has TRBV28 and TRBJ1-4; D unresolved. The CDR3 runs to 15 residues. From germline, CDR1 is MDHEN and CDR2 SYDVKM. V was cut by 2 bases and J by 0 bases, with 7 bases left in between. The CDR3 protein is CASSLAGSTNEKLFF. The CDR3 bases are TGTGCCAGCAGTTTAGCGGGGTCAACTAATGAAAAACTGTTTTTT.

The J gene is TRBJ2-5, the V gene TRBV12-5, with 12 positions matching TRBD2. Germline V gives CDR1 LGHNT, CDR2 FRNRAP. V trimming: 1 base; J trimming: 4 bases; junction bases outside the gene matches: 4. This CDR3 comprises 16 residues. This CDR3 is CASGLGTSGIGETQYF. Here the CDR3 DNA reads TGTGCTAGTGGTTTGGGGACTAGCGGGATCGGAGAGACCCAGTACTTC. Complete variable domain (other parts from reference TRBV12-5 and TRBJ2-5): DARVTQTPRHKVTEMGQEVTMRCQPILGHNTVFWYRQTMMQGLELLAYFRNRAPLDDSGMPKDRFSAEMPDATLATLKIQPSEPRDSAVYFCASGLGTSGIGETQYFGPGTRLLVL.

There are a few counts of this clone. The chain employs TRBV5-1 and TRBJ2-3; perhaps TRBD1 as D (6 bases). With 5 bases removed from V and 0 bases from J, the gap between germline ends came to 16 bases. This CDR3 contains 16 residues. The V gene's germline CDR1 is SGHRS and CDR2 YFSETQ. Here the CDR3 reads CASSQPGHPSTDTQYF. CDR3 bases: TGCGCCAGCAGTCAACCGGGACACCCTAGCACAGATACGCAGTATTTT.

This clone was seen more than once but under ten times. This rearrangement joins TRBV9 to TRBJ2-3; TRBD2 aligns across 10 bases. Germline V CDR1 and CDR2: SGDLS, YYNGEE. Trimming cost V 0 bases and J 6 bases; bases outside gene matches: 4. The CDR3 runs to 15 residues. Here the CDR3 reads CASSVVASGSDTQYF. In DNA form, the CDR3 reads TGTGCCAGCAGCGTAGTGGCTAGCGGGAGCGATACGCAGTATTTT.

CDR3 nucleotide sequence: TGTGCCAGCATTTTAGGCCGAGGGCTAGGTCCCCTCCACTTT. Translated: CASILGRGLGPLHF. The V call is TRBV6-5, the J call TRBJ1-6; D ambiguous. CDR1 MNHEY and CDR2 SVGAGI come from the germline V gene. The V end lost 7 bases, the J end lost 13 bases, and 20 bases lay between the germline ends. The CDR3 runs to 14 residues.

The rearrangement joins TRBV30 to TRBJ1-5; D ambiguous. The CDR3 spans 15 residues. The V and J ends lost 0 bases and 0 bases respectively, with 9 bases between them. Germline assignment: CDR1 GTSNPN and CDR2 SVGIG (reference sequence). The CDR3 spells CAWSVGSSSNQPQHF. CDR3 bases: TGTGCCTGGAGTGTAGGGTCCAGTAGCAATCAGCCCCAGCATTTT. The entire variable domain, with the rest obtained from reference TRBV30 and TRBJ1-5, is as follows: SQTIHQWPATLVQPVGSPLSLECTVEGTSNPNLYWYRQAAGRGLQLLFYSVGIGQISSEVPQNLSASRPQDRQFILSSKKLLLSDSGFYLCAWSVGSSSNQPQHFGDGTRLSIL.

The rearrangement links TRBV19 to TRBJ1-5, with D perhaps matching TRBD1 (5 bases). The germline CDR1 and CDR2 sequences are LNHDA and SQIVND (reference sequence). Trimming left V 3 bases short and J 11 bases short, with 17 bases between. The CDR3 totals 14 residues. In DNA, the CDR3 is TGTGCCAGTAGTATGGGCAGGGCCGCGGAAGCCCAGCATTTT. It translates to CASSMGRAAEAQHF.

The chain links TRBV7-9 to TRBJ1-1, with 11 bases that match TRBD1. The CDR3 consists of 17 residues. Per germline, CDR1 SEHNR and CDR2 FQNEAQ (reference sequence). With 4 bases clipped from V and 5 bases from J, the junction kept 12 bases outside the gene matches. CDR3 bases: TGTGCCAGCAGCTCCGGGACAGGGGGACCAAGGGATACTGAAGCTTTCTTT. Protein: CASSSGTGGPRDTEAFF. The variable domain in full, with the rest retrieved from reference TRBV7-9 and TRBJ1-1, is DTGVSQNPRHKITKRGQNVTFRCDPISEHNRLYWYRQTLGQGPEFLTYFQNEAQLEKSRLLSDRFSAERPKGSFSTLEIQRTEQGDSAMYLCASSSGTGGPRDTEAFFGQGTRLTVV.

The chain has TRBV7-3 and TRBJ2-1, with 13 bases lining up with TRBD2. The CDR3 is made up of 16 amino acids. The V and J ends lost 6 bases and 6 bases, in that order; junction bases with no gene match: 8. The V gene's germline CDR1 is SGHTA and CDR2 FQGTGA. The CDR3 nucleotides read TGTGCCAGCAGACCAGCCGGGACTAGCGGGACCAATGAGCAGTTCTTC. This translates into CASRPAGTSGTNEQFF.